One sample yielded the 25 T cell receptor beta chains listed below, sequenced in a study of blood T cell repertoires in COVID-19. Clones were sequenced by immunoSEQ multiplex PCR, and TCRdb holds only the in-frame ones, with some missing. Of 150,000 or so clones in the sample, roughly 87% are singletons; the top ten hold about 1.6%. What was sequenced was peripheral blood. All receptors come from a woman aged 45-59 years with acute or convalescent COVID-19.

V and J are TRBV5-1 and TRBJ1-2, with 9 bases lining up with TRBD1. The CDR3 is 12 amino acids. CDR1 is SGHRS, CDR2 YFSETQ, per germline. V trimming: 5 bases; J trimming: 8 bases; junction bases outside the gene matches: 4. The CDR3 is CASRRDREGYTF. The CDR3 region has the DNA TGCGCCAGCAGAAGGGACAGGGAAGGCTACACCTTC.

The chain joins TRBV6-5 to TRBJ1-6; D remains ambiguous. Between the trimmed V and J ends, which lost 7 bases and 7 bases, there was a span of 14 bases. Germline V gene sequence: CDR1 MNHEY, CDR2 SVGAGI. The CDR3 loop spans 14 amino acids. CDR3 residues: CASKGPGNNSPLHF. DNA of the CDR3: TGTGCCAGCAAAGGTCCGGGGAACAATTCACCCCTCCACTTT.

The chain couples TRBV12-3 or TRBV12-4 to TRBJ1-2; no clear D gene. The germline V and J ends were trimmed by 5 bases and 4 bases, with 11 bases remaining between them. The CDR3 has 13 amino acids. The CDR3 spells CASSLTKIYGYTF. The CDR3 DNA follows: TGTGCCAGCAGTCTAACGAAGATCTATGGCTACACCTTC.

The chain has TRBV3-1 (or the pseudogene TRBV3-2) and TRBJ2-3; TRBD2 matches at 9 bases. Unmatched junction bases numbered 3, after V lost 1 base and J lost 4 bases. This CDR3 is 15 amino acids long. Germline values: CDR1 LGHDT, CDR2 YNNKEL (reference sequence). The CDR3 bases are TGTGCCAGCAGCCAAGGGGTAGCGGGGGCAGATACGCAGTATTTT. It codes for CASSQGVAGADTQYF.

In DNA form, the CDR3 reads TGTGCCAGCAGCTTGGAGCGGGGATCAGATACGCAGTATTTT. As protein: CASSLERGSDTQYF. The V and J genes are TRBV5-8 and TRBJ2-3; 7 bases match TRBD2. Germline-derived CDR1 and CDR2 are SGHTS and YDEGEE. CDR3 length: 14 amino acids. V trimming: 0 bases; J trimming: 4 bases; junction bases outside the gene matches: 2.

The chain carries TRBV18 and TRBJ1-5, with D perhaps TRBD1 (6 bases). Trimming shortened V by 2 bases and J by 5 bases, and 13 bases separated the two germline ends. This CDR3 is 15 amino acids long. CDR1 KGHSH and CDR2 LQKENI come from the germline V gene. The DNA for the CDR3 is TGTGCCAGCTCACCAAGGCAGGGGAGGGATCAGCCCCAGCATTTT. This sequence encodes CASSPRQGRDQPQHF.

The rearrangement links TRBV18 to TRBJ1-2; 9 positions match TRBD1. Germline CDR1 reads KGHSH; CDR2 reads LQKENI. Trimming took 4 bases from V and 6 from J; bases not matched to a gene: 6. This CDR3 has 14 amino acids. The CDR3 coding sequence is TGTGCCAGCTCACGGACAGGGGAACTAGATGGCTACACCTTC. This translates into CASSRTGELDGYTF.

By its share, this clone is medium-sized (0.01 to 0.1%). The V and J genes are TRBV7-8 and TRBJ2-5; the D gene is possibly TRBD2 (7 bases). Germline CDR1 reads SGHVS; CDR2 reads FQNEAQ. Trimming pared 5 bases from V and 3 bases from J, leaving 16 bases between. This CDR3 region has 15 residues. The CDR3 protein is CASSRTLGGEETQYF. CDR3 nucleotides: TGTGCCAGCAGCAGGACTTTAGGGGGGGAAGAGACCCAGTACTTC.

The rearrangement uses TRBV15 and TRBJ2-1, with 7 bases identical to TRBD1. CDR3 length equals 17 residues. Germline-derived CDR1 and CDR2 are LNHNV and YYDKDF (reference sequence). The V segment lost 2 bases and the J segment 8 bases; nucleotides outside the gene matches: 15. CDR3 nucleotides: TGTGCCACCAGCAGACTCCCCCGCCGACAGGGCGCCGATGAGCAGTTCTTC. Its protein is CATSRLPRRQGADEQFF.

This clone was seen just once. V usage is TRBV6-5 and J usage is TRBJ2-4; TRBD1 agrees at 10 bases. The CDR3 is made up of 16 amino acids. Germline V CDR1 and CDR2: MNHEY, SVGAGI. V shed 2 bases and J 7 bases; nucleotides not matched to a gene: 8. The CDR3 DNA is TGTGCCAGCAGTTACAATTTCGGGACAGGGGCCAACATTCAGTACTTC. It codes for CASSYNFGTGANIQYF.

This chain links TRBV7-2 with TRBJ1-1, with D unresolved. This CDR3 has 15 amino acids. With 2 bases removed from V and 3 bases from J, the gap between germline ends came to 13 bases. Germline V gene sequence: CDR1 SGHTA, CDR2 FQGNSA. The CDR3 spells CASSLSGTGHTEAFF. In nucleotides, the CDR3 is TGTGCCAGCAGCTTAAGCGGCACCGGGCACACTGAAGCTTTCTTT.

Written as DNA, the CDR3 is TGTGCTAGTGGCGAGACGGGGAACACTGAAGCTTTCTTT. Translation gives CASGETGNTEAFF. The chain joins TRBV12-5 to TRBJ1-1; no clear D gene. The CDR3 length is 13 residues. Per the germline V gene, CDR1 is LGHNT and CDR2 is FRNRAP. V gave up 6 bases and J gave up 1 base, with 9 bases separating them. Full variable domain (remainder filled in from reference TRBV12-5 and TRBJ1-1): DARVTQTPRHKVTEMGQEVTMRCQPILGHNTVFWYRQTMMQGLELLAYFRNRAPLDDSGMPKDRFSAEMPDATLATLKIQPSEPRDSAVYFCASGETGNTEAFFGQGTRLTVV.

V gene TRBV19 combines with J gene TRBJ2-3; 7 nucleotides align to TRBD2. Trimming cost V 2 bases and J 0 bases; bases outside gene matches: 2. CDR1 is LNHDA and CDR2 is SQIVND in the germline V gene (reference sequence). CDR3 length equals 15 residues. CDR3 amino acids: CASSILAASTDTQYF. The CDR3 region has the DNA TGTGCCAGTAGTATACTAGCGGCTAGCACAGATACGCAGTATTTT.

This chain's CDR3 is CASSQVWTGDYGYTF. DNA for the CDR3: TGTGCCAGCAGCCAAGTTTGGACAGGGGACTATGGCTACACCTTC. V and J are TRBV3-1 (or the pseudogene TRBV3-2) and TRBJ1-2; the match to TRBD1 covers 9 bases. V lost 1 base and J lost 3; bases outside the gene matches: 3. CDR3 length equals 15 residues. In germline, CDR1 is LGHDT, CDR2 YNNKEL (reference sequence).

The gene calls are TRBV7-6 and TRBJ1-1; D remains ambiguous. Trimming stripped 5 bases from V and 4 bases from J, with 8 bases between. The CDR3 covers 12 residues. From germline, CDR1 is SGHVS and CDR2 FNYEAQ. This CDR3 reads CASSLSGTEAFF. The CDR3 DNA sequence: TGTGCCAGCAGCCTAAGTGGCACTGAAGCTTTCTTT.

The CDR3, as DNA: TGTGCCAGCAGCCCCCGGCGGACAGGGCCTTTCTCTGGAAACACCATATATTTT. This gives the protein CASSPRRTGPFSGNTIYF. The rearrangement joins TRBV14 to TRBJ1-3; 8 nucleotides align to TRBD1. The CDR3 extends over 18 amino acids. V was pared by 4 bases and J by 0 bases, with 11 bases of the junction left unmatched. Germline V gene lookup returns CDR1 SGHDN and CDR2 FVKESK.

This clone has only one observation. The V gene is TRBV12-3 or TRBV12-4, the J gene TRBJ2-1; 8 positions match TRBD1. The CDR3 runs to 13 residues. V lost 3 bases to trimming and J lost 9 bases; unmatched junction nucleotides: 4. CDR3 in amino acids: CASSLGTGAEQFF. DNA of the CDR3: TGTGCCAGCAGTTTGGGGACAGGCGCTGAGCAGTTCTTC.

V gene TRBV19 combines with J gene TRBJ2-2; TRBD2 matches at 12 bases. Unmatched junction bases numbered 5, after V lost 4 bases and J lost 5 bases. The CDR3 is 16 amino acids. Germline lookup yields CDR1 LNHDA and CDR2 SQIVND (reference sequence). CDR3 sequence (DNA): TGTGCCAGTAGTACTCGGGGGACTAGCGGGACCGGGGAGCTGTTTTTT. Translation gives CASSTRGTSGTGELFF.

This chain connects TRBV19 to TRBJ2-7; possible D gene TRBD2, 6 bases. Germline V gene lookup returns CDR1 LNHDA and CDR2 SQIVND (reference sequence). Trimming stripped 6 bases from V and 7 bases from J, with 16 bases between. The CDR3 has 13 residues. The CDR3 coding sequence is TGTGCCAGTAGCCAGGGACTTTATGGTGAGCAGTACTTC. It translates to CASSQGLYGEQYF. Complete variable domain (other parts from reference TRBV19 and TRBJ2-7): DGGITQSPKYLFRKEGQNVTLSCEQNLNHDAMYWYRQDPGQGLRLIYYSQIVNDFQKGDIAEGYSVSREKKESFPLTVTSAQKNPTAFYLCASSQGLYGEQYFGPGTRLTVT.

This rearrangement joins TRBV6-2 or TRBV6-3 to TRBJ2-5, with 8 bases identical to TRBD2. After removal of 4 bases from V and 2 bases from J, the junction contained 6 bases not matched to a gene. The CDR3 is made up of 15 amino acids. Germline CDR1 is MNHEY and CDR2 is SVGEGT. The CDR3 nucleotides read TGTGCCAGCAGTTTAGGGTCGGGGGGGCAAGAGACCCAGTACTTC. Translated: CASSLGSGGQETQYF.

The chain recombines TRBV11-2 with TRBJ2-7, with TRBD1 identical over 8 bases. This CDR3 is 16 amino acids long. Germline CDR1 reads SGHAT; CDR2 reads FQNNGV. V lost 0 bases to trimming and J lost 2 bases; unmatched junction nucleotides: 6. DNA for the CDR3: TGTGCCAGCAGCTTAGACTGGCAGGGGGCCACCTACGAGCAGTACTTC. Translated, it gives CASSLDWQGATYEQYF.

The chain employs TRBV9 and TRBJ1-2; D may be TRBD1 (6 bases). CDR3 length equals 13 residues. Germline CDR1 is SGDLS and CDR2 is YYNGEE. V was shortened by 0 bases and J by 8 bases, with 11 bases between the two germline ends. The CDR3 DNA follows: TGTGCCAGCAGCGTAGCTACAGGGCTAGGCTACACCTTC. Translating it yields CASSVATGLGYTF.

This clone has only a few counts. The V call is TRBV30, the J call TRBJ1-5; D ambiguous. Germline assignment: CDR1 GTSNPN and CDR2 SVGIG (reference sequence). V was trimmed by 2 bases and J by 9 bases, leaving 14 bases between them. CDR3 length equals 13 residues. Here the CDR3 DNA reads TGTGCCTGGAGTACGGACGCGGAGGGGCCCCAGCATTTT. This sequence encodes CAWSTDAEGPQHF.

This clone was seen more than once but under ten times. The rearrangement links TRBV19 to TRBJ1-2; 7 positions match TRBD1. Per the germline V gene, CDR1 is LNHDA and CDR2 is SQIVND (reference sequence). The CDR3 extends over 14 amino acids. With 6 bases clipped from V and 5 bases from J, the junction kept 9 bases outside the gene matches. The CDR3 nucleotides read TGTGCCAGTAGACCGGGACAGAATGATTATGGCTACACCTTC. It is translated as CASRPGQNDYGYTF.

This rearrangement joins TRBV7-2 to TRBJ1-2, with D perhaps TRBD1 (5 bases). The CDR3 is 15 residues long. With 1 base removed from V and 4 bases from J, the gap between germline ends came to 13 bases. Germline CDR1 and CDR2: SGHTA and FQGNSA. The CDR3, as DNA: TGTGCCAGCAGCTTAGTTCCCAGGGTCGGCTATGGCTACACCTTC. Translated, it gives CASSLVPRVGYGYTF.